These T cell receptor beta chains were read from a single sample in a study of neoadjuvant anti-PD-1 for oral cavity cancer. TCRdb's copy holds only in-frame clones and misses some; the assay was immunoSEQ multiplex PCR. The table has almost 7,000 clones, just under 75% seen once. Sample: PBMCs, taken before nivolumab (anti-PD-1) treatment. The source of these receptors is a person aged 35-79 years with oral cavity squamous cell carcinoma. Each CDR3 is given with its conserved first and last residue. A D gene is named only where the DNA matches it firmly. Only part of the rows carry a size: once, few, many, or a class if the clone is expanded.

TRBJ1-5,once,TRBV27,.,CASSFSGPGQPQHF,TGTGCCAGCAGTTTTTCGGGCCCTGGTCAGCCCCAGCATTTT
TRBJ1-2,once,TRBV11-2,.,CASSLELNYGYTF,TGTGCCAGCAGCTTAGAACTAAACTATGGCTACACCTTC
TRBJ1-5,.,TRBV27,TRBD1,CASKKDRDEGQPQHF,TGTGCCAGCAAGAAGGACAGGGATGAGGGTCAGCCCCAGCATTTT
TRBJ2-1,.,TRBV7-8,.,CASSLALGPYNEQFF,TGTGCCAGCAGCTTAGCTCTGGGGCCCTACAATGAGCAGTTCTTC
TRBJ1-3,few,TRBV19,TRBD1,CASSMGQNSGNTIYF,TGTGCCAGTAGTATGGGACAGAACTCTGGAAACACCATATATTTT
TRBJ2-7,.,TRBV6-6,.,CASSYSGPAYEQYF,TGTGCCAGCAGTTATAGCGGACCGGCCTACGAGCAGTACTTC
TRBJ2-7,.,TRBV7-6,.,CASSPRPLSTYEQYF,TGTGCCAGCAGCCCGCGACCTCTATCTACCTACGAGCAGTACTTC
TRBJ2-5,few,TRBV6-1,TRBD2,CASSARLAGGRETQYF,TGTGCCAGCAGTGCCCGACTAGCGGGGGGGCGGGAGACCCAGTACTTC
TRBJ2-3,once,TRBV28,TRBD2,CASSLVARGGTDTQYF,TGTGCCAGCAGTTTAGTCGCCCGGGGGGGAACAGATACGCAGTATTTT
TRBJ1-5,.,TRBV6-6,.,CASSYSEGPQHF,TGTGCCAGCAGTTACTCCGAGGGGCCCCAGCATTTT
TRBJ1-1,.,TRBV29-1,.,CSVFSQGRPEAFF,TGCAGCGTTTTCTCTCAGGGACGACCTGAAGCTTTCTTT
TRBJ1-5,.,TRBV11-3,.,CASSSRLVRTHSNQPQHF,TGTGCCAGCAGCTCCCGTCTAGTCAGGACCCATAGCAATCAGCCCCAGCATTTT
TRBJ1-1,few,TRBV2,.,CASSYHREAFF,TGTGCCAGCAGTTATCACAGGGAAGCTTTCTTT
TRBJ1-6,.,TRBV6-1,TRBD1,CASRRTGGSPLHF,TGTGCCAGCAGACGGACAGGGGGCTCACCCCTCCACTTT
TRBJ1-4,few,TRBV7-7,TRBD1,CASSSGTGRGEKLFF,TGTGCCAGCAGCTCCGGGACAGGGCGGGGTGAAAAACTGTTTTTT
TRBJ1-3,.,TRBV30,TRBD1,CAWRDRAGGNTIYF,TGTGCCTGGAGAGACAGGGCCGGGGGAAACACCATATATTTT
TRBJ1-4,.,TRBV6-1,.,CAGSDTGRFEKLFF,TGTGCCGGCAGCGATACCGGGAGGTTTGAAAAACTGTTTTTT
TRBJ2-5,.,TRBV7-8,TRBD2,CASSASLAGETQYF,TGTGCCAGCAGCGCCAGCCTAGCGGGGGAGACCCAGTACTTC
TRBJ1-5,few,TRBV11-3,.,CASSLGGRRVSNQPQHF,TGTGCCAGCAGCTTAGGGGGCAGACGCGTGAGCAATCAGCCCCAGCATTTT
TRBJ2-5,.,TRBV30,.,CALDRLRETQYF,TGTGCCCTTGACCGTCTGCGAGAGACCCAGTACTTC
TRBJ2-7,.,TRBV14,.,CASSQSGTKRYF,TGTGCCAGCAGCCAATCCGGGACGAAACGGTACTTC
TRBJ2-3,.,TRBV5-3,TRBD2,CARSNPSRRGGLHRTDTQYF,TGTGCCAGAAGCAACCCCTCCAGGCGGGGGGGCCTGCACCGCACAGATACGCAGTATTTT
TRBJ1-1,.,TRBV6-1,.,CASSEALGQPYTEAFF,TGTGCCAGCAGTGAAGCGCTTGGACAACCTTACACTGAAGCTTTCTTT
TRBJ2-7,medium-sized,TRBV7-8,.,CASSLASWGDEQYF,TGTGCCAGCAGCTTAGCTTCGTGGGGGGACGAGCAGTACTTC
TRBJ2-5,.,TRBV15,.,CATSRTGFQETQYF,TGTGCCACCAGCAGAACAGGATTCCAAGAGACCCAGTACTTC
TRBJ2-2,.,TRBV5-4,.,CASSLYPGADTGELFF,TGTGCCAGCAGCTTGTACCCGGGGGCGGACACCGGGGAGCTGTTTTTT
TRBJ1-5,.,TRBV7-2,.,CASSLFQGQGWQPQHF,TGTGCCAGCAGCTTATTCCAAGGGCAGGGTTGGCAGCCCCAGCATTTT
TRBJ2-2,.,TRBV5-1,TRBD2,CASASGGATGELFF,TGCGCCAGCGCGAGCGGGGGGGCGACCGGGGAGCTGTTTTTT
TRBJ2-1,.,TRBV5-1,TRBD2,CASSSGLAGGVTNEQFF,TGCGCCAGCAGCTCCGGACTAGCGGGGGGGGTTACTAATGAGCAGTTCTTC
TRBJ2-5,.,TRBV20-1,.,CSAVQETQYF,TGCAGTGCTGTACAAGAGACCCAGTACTTC
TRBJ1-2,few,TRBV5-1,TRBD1,CASTSGQGLVYGYTF,TGCGCCAGCACTTCGGGACAGGGGCTGGTCTATGGCTACACCTTC